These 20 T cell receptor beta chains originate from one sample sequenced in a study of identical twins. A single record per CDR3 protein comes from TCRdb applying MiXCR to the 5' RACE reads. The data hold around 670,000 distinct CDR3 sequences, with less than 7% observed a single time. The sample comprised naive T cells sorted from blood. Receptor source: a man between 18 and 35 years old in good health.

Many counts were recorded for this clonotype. The CDR3 sequence: CASSHEGWDQPQHF. Here the CDR3 DNA reads TGTGCCAGCAGTCACGAGGGGTGGGATCAGCCCCAGCATTTT. This chain joins TRBV6-2 or TRBV6-3 and TRBJ1-5, with a tentative D call TRBD1 (5 bases). Germline CDR1 MNHEY, CDR2 SVGEGT. Trimming stripped 5 bases from V and 5 bases from J, with 13 bases between. This CDR3 comprises 14 residues.

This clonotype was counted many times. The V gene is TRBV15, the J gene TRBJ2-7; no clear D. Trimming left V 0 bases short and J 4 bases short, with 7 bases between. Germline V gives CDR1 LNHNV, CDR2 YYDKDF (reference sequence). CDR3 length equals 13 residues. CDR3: CATSRDGRYEQYF. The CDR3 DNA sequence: TGTGCCACCAGCAGAGATGGCAGATACGAGCAGTACTTC.

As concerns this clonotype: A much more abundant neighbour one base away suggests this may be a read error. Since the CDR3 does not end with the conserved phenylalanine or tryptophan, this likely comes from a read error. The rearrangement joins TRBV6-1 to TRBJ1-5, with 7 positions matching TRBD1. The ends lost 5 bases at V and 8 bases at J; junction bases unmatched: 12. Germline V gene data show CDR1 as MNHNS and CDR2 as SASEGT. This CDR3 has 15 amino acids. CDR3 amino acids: CASSRRRQGGEPQHS. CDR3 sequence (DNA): TGTGCCAGCAGTCGCCGCCGACAGGGCGGGGAGCCCCAGCATTCT.

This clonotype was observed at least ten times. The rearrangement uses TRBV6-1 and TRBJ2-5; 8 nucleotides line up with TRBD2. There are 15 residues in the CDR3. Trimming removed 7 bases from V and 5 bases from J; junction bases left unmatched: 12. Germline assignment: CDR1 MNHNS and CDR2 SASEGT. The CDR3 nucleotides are TGTGCCAGCAACAAACAGCTAGCGGGCAGGGAGACCCAGTACTTC. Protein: CASNKQLAGRETQYF.

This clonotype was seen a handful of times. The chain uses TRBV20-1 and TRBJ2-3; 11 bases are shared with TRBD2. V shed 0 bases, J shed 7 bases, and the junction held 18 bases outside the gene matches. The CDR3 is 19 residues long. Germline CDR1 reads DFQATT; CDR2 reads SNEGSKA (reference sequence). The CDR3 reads CSARDRASSGRRGMNTQYF. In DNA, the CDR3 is TGCAGTGCTAGAGATCGGGCATCTAGCGGGAGGAGGGGTATGAATACGCAGTATTTT.

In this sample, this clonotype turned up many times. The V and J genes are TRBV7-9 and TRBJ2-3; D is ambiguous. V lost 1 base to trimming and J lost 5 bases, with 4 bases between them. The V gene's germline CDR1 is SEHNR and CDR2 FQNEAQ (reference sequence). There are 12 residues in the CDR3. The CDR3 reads CASSLELDTQYF. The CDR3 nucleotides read TGTGCCAGCAGCTTAGAGCTAGATACGCAGTATTTT.

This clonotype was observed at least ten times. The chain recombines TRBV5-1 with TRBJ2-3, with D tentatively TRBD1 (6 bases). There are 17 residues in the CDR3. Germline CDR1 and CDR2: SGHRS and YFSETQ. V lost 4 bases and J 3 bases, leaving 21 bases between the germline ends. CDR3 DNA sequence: TGCGCCAGCAGCGTCGCCGGGAACCCCAGGGGTACAGATACGCAGTATTTT. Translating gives CASSVAGNPRGTDTQYF.

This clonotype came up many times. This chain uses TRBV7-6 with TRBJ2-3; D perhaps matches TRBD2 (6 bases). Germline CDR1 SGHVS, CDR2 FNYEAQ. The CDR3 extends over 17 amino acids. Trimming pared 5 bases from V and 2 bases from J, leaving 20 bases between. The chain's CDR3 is CASSRPRGDLNTDTQYF. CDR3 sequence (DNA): TGTGCCAGCAGCCGACCACGCGGGGACTTAAACACAGATACGCAGTATTTT.

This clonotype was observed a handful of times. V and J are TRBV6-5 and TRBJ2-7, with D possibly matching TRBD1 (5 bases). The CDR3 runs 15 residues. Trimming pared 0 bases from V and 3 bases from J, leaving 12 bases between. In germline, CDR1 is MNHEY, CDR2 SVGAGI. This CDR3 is CASSYSGQGNYEQYF. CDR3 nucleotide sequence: TGTGCCAGCAGTTACTCGGGTCAGGGCAACTACGAGCAGTACTTC.

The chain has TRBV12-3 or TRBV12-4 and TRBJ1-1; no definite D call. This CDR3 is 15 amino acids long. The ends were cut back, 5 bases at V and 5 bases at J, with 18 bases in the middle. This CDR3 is CASSPSLGAGTEAFF. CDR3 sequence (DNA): TGTGCCAGCAGTCCAAGCCTCGGAGCAGGAACTGAAGCTTTCTTT.

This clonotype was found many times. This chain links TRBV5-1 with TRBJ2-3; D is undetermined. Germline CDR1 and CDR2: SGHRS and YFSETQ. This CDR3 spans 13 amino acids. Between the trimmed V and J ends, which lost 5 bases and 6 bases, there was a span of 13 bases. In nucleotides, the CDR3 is TGCGCCAGCAGTCCAGACTGGCCGGATACGCAGTATTTT. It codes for CASSPDWPDTQYF. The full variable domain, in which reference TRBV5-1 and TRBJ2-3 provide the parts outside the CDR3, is KAGVTQTPRYLIKTRGQQVTLSCSPISGHRSVSWYQQTPGQGLQFLFEYFSETQRNKGNFPGRFSGRQFSNSRSEMNVSTLELGDSALYLCASSPDWPDTQYFGPGTRLTVL.

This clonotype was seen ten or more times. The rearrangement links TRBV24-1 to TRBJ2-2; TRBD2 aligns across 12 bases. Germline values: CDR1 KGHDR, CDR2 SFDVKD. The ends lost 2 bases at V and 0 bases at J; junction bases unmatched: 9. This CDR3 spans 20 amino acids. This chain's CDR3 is CATSDSPGTSGLANTGELFF. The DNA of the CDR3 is TGTGCCACCAGTGATTCCCCCGGGACTAGCGGGCTCGCGAACACCGGGGAGCTGTTTTTT.

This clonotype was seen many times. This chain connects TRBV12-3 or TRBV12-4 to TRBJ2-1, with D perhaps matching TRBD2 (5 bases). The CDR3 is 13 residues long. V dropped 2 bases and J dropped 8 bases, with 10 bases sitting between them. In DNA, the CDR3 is TGTGCCAGCAGTTTATCGGAGGTGTATGAGCAGTTCTTC. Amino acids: CASSLSEVYEQFF.

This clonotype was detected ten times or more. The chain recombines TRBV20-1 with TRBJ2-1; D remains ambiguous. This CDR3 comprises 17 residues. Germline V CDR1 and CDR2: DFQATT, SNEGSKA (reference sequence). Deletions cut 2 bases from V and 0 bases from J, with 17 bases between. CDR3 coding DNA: TGCAGTGCTAGAAAAAAGACTCCAATGAGCTCCTACAATGAGCAGTTCTTC. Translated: CSARKKTPMSSYNEQFF.

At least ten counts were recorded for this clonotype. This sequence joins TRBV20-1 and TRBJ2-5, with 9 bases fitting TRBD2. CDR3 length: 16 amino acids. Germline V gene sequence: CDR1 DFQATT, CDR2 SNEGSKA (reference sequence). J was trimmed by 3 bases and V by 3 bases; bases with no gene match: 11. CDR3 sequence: CSASEASGIGKETQYF. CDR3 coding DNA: TGCAGTGCTAGCGAGGCTAGCGGGATCGGAAAAGAGACCCAGTACTTC.

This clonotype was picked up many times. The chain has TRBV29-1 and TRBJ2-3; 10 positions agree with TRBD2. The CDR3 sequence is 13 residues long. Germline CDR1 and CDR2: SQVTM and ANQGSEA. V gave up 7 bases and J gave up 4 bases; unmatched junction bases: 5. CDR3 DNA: TGCAGCGCCCCAAGCGGGAGGGCAGATACGCAGTATTTT. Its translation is CSAPSGRADTQYF.

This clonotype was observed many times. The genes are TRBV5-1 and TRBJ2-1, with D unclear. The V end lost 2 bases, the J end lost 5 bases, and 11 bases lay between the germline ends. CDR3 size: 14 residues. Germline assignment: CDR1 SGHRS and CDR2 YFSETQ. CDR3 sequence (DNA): TGCGCCAGCAGCTTTGGGCAAGAGAACAATGAGCAGTTCTTC. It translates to CASSFGQENNEQFF. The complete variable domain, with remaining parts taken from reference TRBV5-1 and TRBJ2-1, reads KAGVTQTPRYLIKTRGQQVTLSCSPISGHRSVSWYQQTPGQGLQFLFEYFSETQRNKGNFPGRFSGRQFSNSRSEMNVSTLELGDSALYLCASSFGQENNEQFFGPGTRLTVL.

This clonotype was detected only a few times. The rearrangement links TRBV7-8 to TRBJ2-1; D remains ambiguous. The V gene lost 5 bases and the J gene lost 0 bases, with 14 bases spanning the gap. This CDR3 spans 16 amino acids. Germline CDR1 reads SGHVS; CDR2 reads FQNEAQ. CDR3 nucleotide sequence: TGTGCCAGCAGCCAGGCCAGGCGGAGCTCCTACAATGAGCAGTTCTTC. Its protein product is CASSQARRSSYNEQFF.

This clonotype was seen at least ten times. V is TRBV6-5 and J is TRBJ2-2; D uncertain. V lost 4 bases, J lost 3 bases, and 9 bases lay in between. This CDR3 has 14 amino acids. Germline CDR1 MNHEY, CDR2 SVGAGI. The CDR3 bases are TGTGCCAGCAGTTGGGGTGACTACACCGGGGAGCTGTTTTTT. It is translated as CASSWGDYTGELFF.

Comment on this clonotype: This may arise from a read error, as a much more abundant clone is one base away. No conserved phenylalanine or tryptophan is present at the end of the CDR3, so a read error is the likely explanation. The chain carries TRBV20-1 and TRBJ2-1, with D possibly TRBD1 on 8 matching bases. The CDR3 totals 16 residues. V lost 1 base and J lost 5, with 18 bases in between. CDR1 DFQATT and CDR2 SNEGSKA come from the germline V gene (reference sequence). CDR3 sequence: CSARGLNRGGDNEQFS. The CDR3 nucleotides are TGCAGTGCTAGAGGCCTTAACAGGGGGGGCGACAATGAGCAGTTCTCC.